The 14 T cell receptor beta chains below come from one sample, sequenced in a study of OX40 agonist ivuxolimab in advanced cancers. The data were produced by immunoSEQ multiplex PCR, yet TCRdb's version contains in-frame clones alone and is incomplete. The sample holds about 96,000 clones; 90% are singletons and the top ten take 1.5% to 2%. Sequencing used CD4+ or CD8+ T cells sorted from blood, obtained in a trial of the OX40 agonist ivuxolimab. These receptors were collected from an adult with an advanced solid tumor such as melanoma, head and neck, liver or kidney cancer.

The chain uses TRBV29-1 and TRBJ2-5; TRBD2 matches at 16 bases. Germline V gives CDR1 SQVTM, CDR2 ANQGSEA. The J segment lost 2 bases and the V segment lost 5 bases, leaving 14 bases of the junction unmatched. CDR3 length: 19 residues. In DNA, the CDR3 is TGCAGCGTTTCAGGCTCCGGGACTAGCGGGAGGGCCCCGCAAGAGACCCAGTACTTC. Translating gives CSVSGSGTSGRAPQETQYF.

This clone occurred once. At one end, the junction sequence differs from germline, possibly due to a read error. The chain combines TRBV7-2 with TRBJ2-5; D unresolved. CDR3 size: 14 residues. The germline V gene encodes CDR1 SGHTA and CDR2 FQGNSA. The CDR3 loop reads CASSLNGRPEAQYF. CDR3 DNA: TGTGCCAGCAGCCTCAACGGCCGTCCAGAGGCCCAGTACTTC.

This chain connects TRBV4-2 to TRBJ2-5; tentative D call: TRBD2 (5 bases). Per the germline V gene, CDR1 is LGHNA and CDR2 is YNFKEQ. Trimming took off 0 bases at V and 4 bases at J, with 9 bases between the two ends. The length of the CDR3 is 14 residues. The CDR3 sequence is CASSQDRRRETQYF. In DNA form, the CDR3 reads TGTGCCAGCAGCCAAGATAGGAGGAGAGAGACCCAGTACTTC.

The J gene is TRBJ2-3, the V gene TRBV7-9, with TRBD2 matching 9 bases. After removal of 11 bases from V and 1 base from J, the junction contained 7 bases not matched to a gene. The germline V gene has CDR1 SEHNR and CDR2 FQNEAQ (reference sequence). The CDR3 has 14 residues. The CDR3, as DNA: TGTGCCGGGGAGACTAGCGGTCGCACAGATACGCAGTATTTT. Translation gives CAGETSGRTDTQYF.

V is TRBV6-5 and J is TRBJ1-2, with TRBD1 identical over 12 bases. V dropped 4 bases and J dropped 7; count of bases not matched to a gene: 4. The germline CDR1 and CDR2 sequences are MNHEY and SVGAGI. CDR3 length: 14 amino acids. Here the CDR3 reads CASSWDRGPGGYTF. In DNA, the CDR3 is TGTGCCAGCAGTTGGGACAGGGGGCCCGGTGGCTACACCTTC.

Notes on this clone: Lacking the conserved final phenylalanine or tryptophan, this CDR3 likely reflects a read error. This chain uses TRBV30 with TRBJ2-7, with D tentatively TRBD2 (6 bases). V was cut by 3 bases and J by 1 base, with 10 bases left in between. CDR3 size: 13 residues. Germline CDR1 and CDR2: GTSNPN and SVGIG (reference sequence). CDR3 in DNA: TGTGCCTGGAGCGGGAGACTATCCTACGAGCAGTACCTC. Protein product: CAWSGRLSYEQYL.

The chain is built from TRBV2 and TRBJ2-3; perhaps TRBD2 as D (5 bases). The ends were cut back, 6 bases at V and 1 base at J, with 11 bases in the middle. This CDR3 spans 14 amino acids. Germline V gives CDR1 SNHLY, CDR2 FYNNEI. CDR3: CASRRAGGTDTQYF. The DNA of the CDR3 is TGTGCCAGCAGAAGGGCGGGTGGCACAGATACGCAGTATTTT.

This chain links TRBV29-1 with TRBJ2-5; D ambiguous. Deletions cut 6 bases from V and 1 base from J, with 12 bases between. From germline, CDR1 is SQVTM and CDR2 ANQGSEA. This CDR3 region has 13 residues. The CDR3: CSVSTDVQETQYF. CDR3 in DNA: TGCAGCGTATCCACAGATGTCCAAGAGACCCAGTACTTC.

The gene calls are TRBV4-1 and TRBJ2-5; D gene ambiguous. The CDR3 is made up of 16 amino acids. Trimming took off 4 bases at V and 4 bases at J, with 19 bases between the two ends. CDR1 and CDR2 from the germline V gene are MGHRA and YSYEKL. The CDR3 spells CASSLSPSNFRETQYF. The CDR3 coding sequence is TGCGCCAGCAGCCTCTCCCCGTCCAACTTCCGAGAGACCCAGTACTTC.

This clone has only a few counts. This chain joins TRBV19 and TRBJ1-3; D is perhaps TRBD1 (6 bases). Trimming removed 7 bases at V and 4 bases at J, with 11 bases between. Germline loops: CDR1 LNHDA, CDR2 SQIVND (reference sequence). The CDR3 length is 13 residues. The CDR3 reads CASTTGYGNTIYF. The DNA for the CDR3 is TGTGCCAGTACTACAGGGTACGGAAACACCATATATTTT.

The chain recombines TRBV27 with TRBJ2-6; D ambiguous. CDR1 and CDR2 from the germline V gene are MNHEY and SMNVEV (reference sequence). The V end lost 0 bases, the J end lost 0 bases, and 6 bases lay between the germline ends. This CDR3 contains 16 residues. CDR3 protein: CASSLSITSGANVLTF. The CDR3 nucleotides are TGTGCCAGCAGTTTATCCATAACCTCTGGGGCCAACGTCCTGACTTTC.

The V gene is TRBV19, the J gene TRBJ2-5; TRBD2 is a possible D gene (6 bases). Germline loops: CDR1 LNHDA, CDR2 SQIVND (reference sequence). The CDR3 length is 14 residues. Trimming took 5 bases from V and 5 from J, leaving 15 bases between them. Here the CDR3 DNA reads TGTGCCAGTAGTCCCCGACTAGATTGGGAGACCCAGTACTTC. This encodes CASSPRLDWETQYF.

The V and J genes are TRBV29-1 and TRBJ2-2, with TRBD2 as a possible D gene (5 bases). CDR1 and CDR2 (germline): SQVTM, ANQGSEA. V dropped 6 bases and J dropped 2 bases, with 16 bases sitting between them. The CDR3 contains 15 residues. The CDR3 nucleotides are TGCAGCGTGCCCGGGGTCGGGTATAACACCGGGGAGCTGTTTTTT. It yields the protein CSVPGVGYNTGELFF.

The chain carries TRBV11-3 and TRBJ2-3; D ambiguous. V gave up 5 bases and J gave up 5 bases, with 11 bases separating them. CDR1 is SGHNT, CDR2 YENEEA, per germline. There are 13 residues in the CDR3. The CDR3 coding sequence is TGTGCCAGCAGCCTCCATTTGCAAGATACGCAGTATTTT. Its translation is CASSLHLQDTQYF.